A selection of T cell receptor beta chains follows, all from one sample in a study of blood T cell repertoires in COVID-19. This table comes from immunoSEQ multiplex PCR, and its TCRdb copy is limited to in-frame clones, with some not included. The repertoire includes around 150,000 clones, 85% of them detected once, and about 3% sits in the top ten. Material: peripheral blood. The source is a human donor with acute or convalescent COVID-19. The donor label of this sample is uncertain. CDR3s include the opening cysteine and the closing phenylalanine or tryptophan. The D gene is left open where the match is weak. Only part of the rows carry a size: once, few, many, or a class if the clone is expanded.

D gene	V gene	J gene	clone size	CDR3 DNA	CDR3 protein
TRBD1	TRBV3-1/TRBV3-2	TRBJ1-2	NA	TGTGCCAGCAGCCAGCGAAGGGGACAGAACTATGGCTACACCTTC	CASSQRRGQNYGYTF
NA	TRBV11-2	TRBJ1-3	NA	TGTGCCAGCAGCTTAAGGTTCGGGGGTTCGGCTGGAAACACCATATATTTT	CASSLRFGGSAGNTIYF
NA	TRBV27	TRBJ1-1	NA	TGTGCCAGCAGCGTCAGTATGAACACTGAAGCTTTCTTT	CASSVSMNTEAFF
NA	TRBV15	TRBJ1-4	NA	TGTGCCACCAGCAGAGTGACAGCTTATAATGAAAAACTGTTTTTT	CATSRVTAYNEKLFF
TRBD1	TRBV5-4	TRBJ1-6	NA	TGTGCCAGCAGCAGGGGGACAGGCTATAATTCACCCCTCCACTTT	CASSRGTGYNSPLHF
TRBD1	TRBV5-1	TRBJ1-5	NA	TGCGCCAGCAGCTTGGGAGACAGGGTCAATCAGCCCCAGCATTTT	CASSLGDRVNQPQHF
NA	TRBV12-3/TRBV12-4	TRBJ2-3	NA	TGTGCCAGCACTCGACAATACACAGATACGCAGTATTTT	CASTRQYTDTQYF
NA	TRBV14	TRBJ2-7	once	TGTGCCAGCAGCCAAGATGTAGTCTACGAGCAGTACTTC	CASSQDVVYEQYF
TRBD1	TRBV6-5	TRBJ2-7	NA	TGTGCCAGCAGTTACGGACAGGGGGCCTACGAGCAGTACTTC	CASSYGQGAYEQYF
NA	TRBV6-2/TRBV6-3	TRBJ2-3	NA	TGTGCCAGCAGTCCACTACCCACTAGACCGACAGATACGCAGTATTTT	CASSPLPTRPTDTQYF
NA	TRBV11-2	TRBJ1-4	NA	TGTGCCAGCAGTGCCCGACAGCAAACTAATGAAAAACTGTTTTTT	CASSARQQTNEKLFF
TRBD2	TRBV3-1/TRBV3-2	TRBJ2-3	NA	TGTGCCAGCAGCCGGGACTACGTGGGCACAGATACGCAGTATTTT	CASSRDYVGTDTQYF
NA	TRBV19	TRBJ1-1	NA	TGTGCCAGTAATCAGGGGTCCTTGAACACTGAAGCTTTCTTT	CASNQGSLNTEAFF
TRBD1	TRBV7-2	TRBJ1-1	NA	TGTGCCAGCAGCCGCGGTCTTGACAGGGGAAGAAGGAACACTGAAGCTTTCTTT	CASSRGLDRGRRNTEAFF
NA	TRBV6-5	TRBJ1-5	NA	TGTGCCAGCTGCTCCCTAACAGCGGGCAATCAGCCCCAGCATTTT	CASCSLTAGNQPQHF
TRBD1	TRBV18	TRBJ2-1	NA	TGTGCCAGCTCACCTGACAGGGTAGACTACAATGAGCAGTTCTTC	CASSPDRVDYNEQFF
NA	TRBV4-1	TRBJ1-1	NA	TGCGCCAGCAGCCAAAAACCGGACTTAGGGGGAGTTATGAACACTGAAGCTTTCTTT	CASSQKPDLGGVMNTEAFF
TRBD1	TRBV27	TRBJ1-2	NA	TGTGCCAGCAGTATGTCGGACAGGGGCCCCTATGGCTACACCTTC	CASSMSDRGPYGYTF
NA	TRBV30	TRBJ2-1	NA	TGTGCCTGGCAGCACGGGGGTTTCAATGAGCAGTTCTTC	CAWQHGGFNEQFF
NA	TRBV7-9	TRBJ2-7	NA	TGTGCCAGCAGCAGGTGGACGCAGGGCTCCTACGAGCAGTACTTC	CASSRWTQGSYEQYF
NA	TRBV7-3	TRBJ2-1	few	TGTGCCAGCAGCCTAATACGGACTACCTACGGCAATGAGCAGTTCTTC	CASSLIRTTYGNEQFF
TRBD1	TRBV11-3	TRBJ2-3	once	TGTGCCAGCAGCTTAAGACAGGGGCTCACAGATACGCAGTATTTT	CASSLRQGLTDTQYF
TRBD1	TRBV30	TRBJ1-1	once	TGTGCCTGGAGTACAGGGGGCCCTAATGAAGCTTTCTTT	CAWSTGGPNEAFF
TRBD2	TRBV7-3	TRBJ2-1	NA	TGTGCCAGCAGCCCCTCCGGGGGAGGGAATGAGCAGTTCTTC	CASSPSGGGNEQFF
TRBD2	TRBV9	TRBJ2-3	NA	TGTGCCAGCAGCGTAGTTCGAGCGGGGGGCACAGATACGCAGTATTTT	CASSVVRAGGTDTQYF